The T cell receptor (beta chain) described here comes from a study of T cell changes during pregnancy in multiple sclerosis (dated by TCRdb to about 2019). Looking at the study overall: Changes in the T cell repertoire over the course of pregnancy were examined in this study in women with multiple sclerosis.

Reading the germline V gene gives CDR1 SGHAT and CDR2 FQNNGV. The CDR3 starts with the cysteine, ends with the phenylalanine, and has 19 residues. The CDR3 DNA has 57 bases and is translated from base 1. Trimming leaves V shorter by 1 base and J shorter by 2 bases, with the junction holding 13 bases beyond the gene matches. A remark on this clone: The clone's antigen remains unknown. No much larger clone is present one base from it, and per-base qualities are unavailable.

The library came from the immunoSEQ multiplex PCR assay. In TCRdb, the immuneACCESS table is reduced to in-frame sequences with V and J assigned. These tables do not hold every clone; where another copy was compared, an unresolved V gene accounts for under half, and the others remain unexplained. The sample yields 35,000 or so clones; 90% to 95% were counted once. Together, the top ten hold 0.35% to 0.5% of the sample. The sample in question was CD4+ T cells from peripheral blood mononuclear cells, obtained in the first trimester of pregnancy. The chain was built from TRBV11-2 and TRBJ2-2; 7 bases in the middle match TRBD2. The clonotype originates from a female donor with multiple sclerosis, enrolled in a pregnancy study. The nucleotide sequence is given as TGTGCCAGCAGCTTAGGGGGGTCATGGGAGGGCGGAAACACCGGGGAGCTGTTTTTT. Its product reads: CASSLGGSWEGGNTGELFF. The CDR3 plus the reference TRBV11-2 and TRBJ2-2 genes for the other parts give the full variable domain: EAGVAQSPRYKIIEKRQSVAFWCNPISGHATLYWYQQILGQGPKLLIQFQNNGVVDDSQLPKDRFSAERLKGVDSTLKIQPAKLEDSAVYLCASSLGGSWEGGNTGELFFGEGSRLTVL.